These T cell receptor beta chains were read from a single sample in a study of OX40 agonist ivuxolimab in advanced cancers. Libraries were prepared by immunoSEQ multiplex PCR; TCRdb keeps only in-frame clonotypes and omits some of them. The sample includes roughly 97,000 clones, roughly nine tenths of them seen just once. Material: CD4+ or CD8+ T cells sorted from blood, obtained in a trial of the OX40 agonist ivuxolimab. The origin of the receptors is an adult with an advanced solid tumor such as melanoma, head and neck, liver or kidney cancer. CDR3s include the opening cysteine and the closing phenylalanine or tryptophan. Fields, in order: clone size, D gene, J gene, V gene, CDR3 protein, CDR3 DNA. D genes are given only for firm matches. Clone sizes are given selectively: once, few, many, or a class where the clone is expanded.

size: NA
D: NA
J: TRBJ2-2
V: TRBV6-5
CDR3: CASSYGGSTGELFF
DNA: TGTGCCAGCAGTTACGGGGGCAGCACCGGGGAGCTGTTTTTT

size: once
D: TRBD2
J: TRBJ2-1
V: TRBV29-1
CDR3: CSVTAGGVGEQFF
DNA: TGCAGCGTAACAGCGGGAGGGGTAGGGGAGCAGTTCTTC

size: NA
D: TRBD2
J: TRBJ2-3
V: TRBV9
CDR3: CASSVAAGDSTDTQYF
DNA: TGTGCCAGCAGCGTAGCGGCGGGGGATAGCACAGATACGCAGTATTTT

size: NA
D: TRBD1
J: TRBJ2-7
V: TRBV7-9
CDR3: CASSLGTGPYEQYF
DNA: TGTGCCAGCAGCCTCGGGACAGGGCCCTACGAGCAGTACTTC

size: once
D: TRBD1
J: TRBJ1-2
V: TRBV7-9
CDR3: CASSPGGASNYGYTF
DNA: TGTGCCAGCAGCCCAGGGGGGGCCAGTAACTATGGCTACACCTTC

size: few
D: NA
J: TRBJ1-2
V: TRBV5-1
CDR3: CASSFQQGSYGYTF
DNA: TGCGCCAGCAGCTTTCAACAGGGAAGCTATGGCTACACCTTC

size: NA
D: TRBD2
J: TRBJ2-1
V: TRBV19
CDR3: CASSEVAGEAYNEQFF
DNA: TGTGCCAGTAGTGAGGTAGCGGGAGAGGCGTACAATGAGCAGTTCTTC

size: NA
D: NA
J: TRBJ2-5
V: TRBV5-1
CDR3: CASSLAAYQETQYF
DNA: TGCGCCAGCAGCTTGGCGGCATACCAAGAGACCCAGTACTTC

size: NA
D: NA
J: TRBJ2-2
V: TRBV11-2
CDR3: CASSLAGTGELFF
DNA: TGTGCCAGCAGCTTAGCGGGGACCGGGGAGCTGTTTTTT

size: few
D: TRBD1
J: TRBJ1-1
V: TRBV4-1
CDR3: CASSQSGQGVVTEAFF
DNA: TGCGCCAGCAGCCAATCGGGACAGGGAGTCGTCACTGAAGCTTTCTTT

size: once
D: NA
J: TRBJ1-1
V: TRBV19
CDR3: CASSIGSRNTEAFF
DNA: TGTGCCAGTAGTATAGGAAGCAGGAACACTGAAGCTTTCTTT

size: once
D: NA
J: TRBJ2-3
V: TRBV6-6
CDR3: CASTLGPLRPDTQYF
DNA: TGTGCCAGCACCTTGGGCCCCCTCCGGCCAGATACGCAGTATTTT

size: NA
D: NA
J: TRBJ1-2
V: TRBV5-1
CDR3: CASSLGSDYGYTF
DNA: TGCGCCAGCAGCTTGGGGTCCGACTATGGCTACACCTTC

size: NA
D: NA
J: TRBJ2-7
V: TRBV7-8
CDR3: CASSSGTTYEQYF
DNA: TGTGCCAGCAGCTCCGGGACCACCTACGAGCAGTACTTC

size: NA
D: TRBD1
J: TRBJ1-4
V: TRBV28
CDR3: CASRPQGRGEKLFF
DNA: TGTGCCAGCAGACCACAGGGGAGGGGTGAAAAACTGTTTTTT

size: NA
D: NA
J: TRBJ1-1
V: TRBV7-2
CDR3: CASSLRENTEAFF
DNA: TGTGCCAGCAGCTTGAGAGAGAACACTGAAGCTTTCTTT

size: NA
D: NA
J: TRBJ2-7
V: TRBV7-6
CDR3: CASSAAGTWGVSEQYF
DNA: TGTGCCAGCAGCGCCGCCGGGACCTGGGGTGTCTCCGAGCAGTACTTC

size: NA
D: NA
J: TRBJ2-5
V: TRBV4-2
CDR3: CASSLRRGGETQYF
DNA: TGTGCCAGCAGCCTTCGCAGGGGTGGGGAGACCCAGTACTTC

size: NA
D: NA
J: TRBJ2-5
V: TRBV7-6
CDR3: CASSLYSGVQETQYF
DNA: TGTGCCAGCAGCTTGTACTCCGGGGTTCAAGAGACCCAGTACTTC

size: NA
D: NA
J: TRBJ2-1
V: TRBV5-1
CDR3: CASSSSIPRGNNEQFF
DNA: TGCGCCAGCAGCTCCTCAATTCCCAGAGGAAACAATGAGCAGTTCTTC

size: NA
D: NA
J: TRBJ1-2
V: TRBV4-1
CDR3: CASSQETVQGYTF
DNA: TGCGCCAGCAGCCAAGAGACAGTGCAGGGCTACACCTTC

size: NA
D: TRBD1
J: TRBJ1-2
V: TRBV19
CDR3: CASSHSDRNNYGYTF
DNA: TGTGCCAGTAGTCATTCGGACAGGAACAACTATGGCTACACCTTC

size: NA
D: NA
J: TRBJ2-1
V: TRBV20-1
CDR3: CSASSSNEQFF
DNA: TGCAGTGCTAGCTCGAGCAATGAGCAGTTCTTC

size: NA
D: TRBD2
J: TRBJ2-1
V: TRBV25-1
CDR3: CASEQELAGDHQFF
DNA: TGTGCCAGCGAGCAGGAACTAGCGGGGGATCACCAGTTCTTC

size: once
D: NA
J: TRBJ2-1
V: TRBV19
CDR3: CASSGRDKDFNEQFF
DNA: TGTGCCAGTAGTGGCCGGGACAAAGATTTCAATGAGCAGTTCTTC

size: NA
D: NA
J: TRBJ2-7
V: TRBV19
CDR3: CASSTLGGLNEQYF
DNA: TGTGCCAGTAGTACTCTCGGGGGTCTAAACGAGCAGTACTTC

size: few
D: NA
J: TRBJ1-1
V: TRBV10-3
CDR3: CAISHRDEGTEAFF
DNA: TGTGCCATCAGCCACAGGGACGAGGGCACTGAAGCTTTCTTT

size: NA
D: TRBD1
J: TRBJ1-5
V: TRBV6-1
CDR3: CASSGTGEGNQPQHF
DNA: TGTGCCAGCAGTGGGACAGGGGAAGGCAATCAGCCCCAGCATTTT

size: NA
D: NA
J: TRBJ2-7
V: TRBV7-2
CDR3: CASSLGVTGTGRTYEQYF
DNA: TGTGCCAGCAGCTTAGGGGTAACGGGAACCGGACGAACCTACGAGCAGTACTTC